This T cell receptor (beta chain) was obtained from a study of blood T cell repertoires in COVID-19. Germline V lookup: CDR1 SGHTA, CDR2 FQGNSA. V gave up 3 bases and J gave up 1 base; unmatched junction bases: 2. CDR3 length: 14 residues. The authors' processing: Amplification with reference gene primers provided the estimates of nucleated cell counts. The protocol was immunoSEQ multiplex PCR, while the TCRdb copy is restricted to in-frame clones and leaves out a portion. D and trimming come from the DNA, and the V and J calls and clone size come from that table. This sample has roughly 16,000 clones, with around four fifths found just once.

The gene calls are TRBV7-2 and TRBJ2-7, with TRBD2 identical over 8 bases. This sequence originates from an elderly man with active COVID-19. The specimen sequenced was peripheral blood. CDR3 amino acids: CASSFGLASYEQYF. The DNA of the CDR3 is TGTGCCAGCAGCTTCGGACTAGCTTCCTACGAGCAGTACTTC.